This T cell receptor (beta chain) originates from a study of cytomegalovirus exposure and HLA in healthy donors. 60 Vbeta and 13 Jbeta primers were used in PCR. Profiling relied on immunoSEQ multiplex PCR, and the TCRdb table lists in-frame clones only, not all of them. The sample has roughly 180,000 clones, more than 60% seen once. Trimming left V 3 bases short and J 2 bases short, with 10 bases between. The CDR3 runs 13 residues. Germline V CDR1 and CDR2: SQVTM, ANQGSEA. What was sequenced was PBMCs. The clonotype comes from a young man in good health and CMV-seronegative. The chain carries TRBV29-1 and TRBJ1-2; a possible D gene is TRBD1 (6 bases). As DNA, the CDR3 is TGCAGCGTTGAGGGGCAGGGGAACTATGGCTACACCTTC. It codes for CSVEGQGNYGYTF.